These 31 T cell receptor beta chains were all obtained from the same sample, sequenced in a study of blood T cell repertoires in COVID-19. Method: immunoSEQ multiplex PCR; TCRdb's copy keeps in-frame clones and lacks some. This sample has about 100,000 clones, with about nine tenths found just once. The sample comprised peripheral blood. Receptor source: a woman younger than 45 with acute or convalescent COVID-19.

The chain uses TRBV28 and TRBJ1-5; 9 nucleotides align to TRBD1. Germline V gene data show CDR1 as MDHEN and CDR2 as SYDVKM. The CDR3 spans 16 residues. V shed 6 bases and J 5 bases; nucleotides not matched to a gene: 11. In nucleotides, the CDR3 is TGTGCCAGCAGCCGCAGAGGACAGGGGCCTTATCAGCCCCAGCATTTT. It yields the protein CASSRRGQGPYQPQHF.

The V call is TRBV19, the J call TRBJ1-2; a weak D match, TRBD1 (6 bases). V lost 5 bases and J 7 bases, leaving 20 bases between the germline ends. This CDR3 is 15 amino acids long. CDR1 and CDR2 from the germline V gene are LNHDA and SQIVND (reference sequence). CDR3: CASSGQLGRGGGYTF. The CDR3 nucleotides read TGTGCCAGTAGTGGCCAGCTGGGGCGAGGGGGTGGCTACACCTTC.

This clone was recorded only once. The chain combines TRBV5-1 with TRBJ1-4, with 7 positions matching TRBD1. Germline V gives CDR1 SGHRS, CDR2 YFSETQ. The V and J ends lost 4 bases and 2 bases, in that order; junction bases with no gene match: 5. The CDR3 has 15 amino acids. In DNA, the CDR3 is TGCGCCAGCAGCATCACAGGGGTTACTAATGAAAAACTGTTTTTT. As protein: CASSITGVTNEKLFF.

The gene calls are TRBV7-3 and TRBJ1-2; TRBD1 matches at 12 bases. CDR1 is SGHTA and CDR2 is FQGTGA in the germline V gene. CDR3 size: 14 residues. V lost 3 bases, J lost 14 bases, and 10 bases stayed unmatched. The CDR3 nucleotides read TGTGCCAGCAGCTTTAACGCGGGACAGGGGGCCCAAACCTTC. Its protein product is CASSFNAGQGAQTF.

The chain carries TRBV7-6 and TRBJ1-2; D is perhaps TRBD1 (5 bases). Trimming left V 4 bases short and J 0 bases short, with 9 bases between. CDR1 is SGHVS and CDR2 is FNYEAQ in the germline V gene. The CDR3 extends over 14 amino acids. The CDR3 protein is CASSSGGANYGYTF. The CDR3 bases are TGTGCCAGCAGCTCGGGAGGGGCTAACTATGGCTACACCTTC.

This chain uses TRBV23-1 with TRBJ2-4; D might be TRBD2 (5 bases). TRBV23-1 is given ORF status, its function remaining uncertain. This CDR3 comprises 15 residues. The V and J ends lost 4 bases and 9 bases respectively, with 19 bases between them. CDR3 nucleotide sequence: TGCGCCAGCAGTCGAAGCGGATCCTTTTCGGGCATTCAGTACTTC. This sequence encodes CASSRSGSFSGIQYF.

This clone has just a few counts. The chain recombines TRBV28 with TRBJ1-4; 7 bases line up with TRBD1. CDR1 is MDHEN, CDR2 SYDVKM, per germline. Unmatched junction bases numbered 6, after V lost 7 bases and J lost 4 bases. This CDR3 contains 14 residues. The DNA for the CDR3 is TGTGCCAGCACACAGGGGACCCTTAATGAAAAACTGTTTTTT. Protein product: CASTQGTLNEKLFF.

The chain combines TRBV7-9 with TRBJ1-4; D might be TRBD1 (5 bases). Germline CDR1 SEHNR, CDR2 FQNEAQ (reference sequence). Trimming cost V 5 bases and J 0 bases, with 10 bases left between them. This CDR3 contains 15 residues. The CDR3 protein is CASSIQAATNEKLFF. The CDR3, as DNA: TGTGCCAGCAGCATACAGGCCGCAACTAATGAAAAACTGTTTTTT.

V usage is TRBV19 and J usage is TRBJ1-1, with D maybe TRBD1 (6 bases). CDR1 is LNHDA and CDR2 is SQIVND in the germline V gene (reference sequence). Trimming removed 5 bases from V and 6 bases from J, with 16 bases in between. The CDR3 contains 14 residues. CDR3 sequence: CASSLKAGTSEAFF. The CDR3 coding sequence is TGTGCCAGTAGTTTGAAAGCCGGGACATCTGAAGCTTTCTTT.

This rearrangement joins TRBV6-2 or TRBV6-3 to TRBJ2-1; 10 nucleotides line up with TRBD2. V shed 3 bases and J 7 bases; nucleotides not matched to a gene: 6. Germline V lookup: CDR1 MNHEY, CDR2 SVGEGT. The CDR3 has 15 amino acids. The CDR3 coding sequence is TGTGCCAGCAGTTATTTCTCGACTAGCGGGAATGAGCAGTTCTTC. The encoded protein is CASSYFSTSGNEQFF.

The chain combines TRBV27 with TRBJ2-1, with a possible D match to TRBD1 (5 bases). Trimming removed 2 bases from V and 5 bases from J, with 7 bases in between. The germline gives CDR1 MNHEY, CDR2 SMNVEV (reference sequence). CDR3 length equals 13 residues. The CDR3 DNA reads TGTGCCAGCAGTTTAGCAGGGAACAATGAGCAGTTCTTC. This encodes CASSLAGNNEQFF.

The V and J genes are TRBV28 and TRBJ2-7, with 7 bases that match TRBD1. The V segment lost 5 bases and the J segment 4 bases; nucleotides outside the gene matches: 5. CDR3 length: 13 residues. Germline loops: CDR1 MDHEN, CDR2 SYDVKM. The CDR3 nucleotides are TGTGCCAGCAGTACCGGACAGGTGTACGAGCAGTACTTC. It specifies CASSTGQVYEQYF.

The V and J genes are TRBV4-2 and TRBJ2-3, with a weak D call TRBD2 (6 bases). V was cut by 1 base and J by 8 bases, with 25 bases left in between. The CDR3 consists of 18 residues. In germline, CDR1 is LGHNA, CDR2 YNFKEQ. The DNA for the CDR3 is TGTGCCAGCAGCCAAGTTCAGGCGTCCGGCGGGGCCCCCGTTACGCAGTATTTT. It is translated as CASSQVQASGGAPVTQYF.

This clone was recorded only once. The genes are TRBV12-5 and TRBJ2-2, with D possibly matching TRBD2 (6 bases). V lost 2 bases to trimming and J lost 7 bases, with 8 bases between them. Germline V lookup: CDR1 LGHNT, CDR2 FRNRAP. The CDR3 loop spans 13 amino acids. CDR3 DNA sequence: TGTGCTAGTGGTTTGTCGGGGGTCGGGGAGCTGTTTTTT. The encoded protein is CASGLSGVGELFF.

CDR3 amino acids: CASSLLTTNEKLFF. The CDR3 DNA follows: TGTGCCAGCAGTCTACTGACAACTAATGAAAAACTGTTTTTT. The rearrangement links TRBV2 to TRBJ1-4; D call uncertain. The CDR3 length is 14 residues. Per germline, CDR1 SNHLY and CDR2 FYNNEI. V was cut by 5 bases and J by 0 bases, with 7 bases left in between. Combining the CDR3 with reference TRBV2 and TRBJ1-4 gives the whole variable domain EPEVTQTPSHQVTQMGQEVILRCVPISNHLYFYWYRQILGQKVEFLVSFYNNEISEKSEIFDDQFSVERPDGSNFTLKIRSTKLEDSAMYFCASSLLTTNEKLFFGSGTQLSVL.

The chain carries TRBV6-2 or TRBV6-3 and TRBJ2-5, with TRBD1 matching 12 bases. The length of the CDR3 is 16 residues. Per germline, CDR1 MNHEY and CDR2 SVGEGT. V shed 5 bases, J shed 4 bases, and the junction held 8 bases outside the gene matches. The CDR3 region is CASSVGGTGGRETQYF. The CDR3 nucleotides read TGTGCCAGCAGTGTTGGGGGGACAGGGGGCCGAGAGACCCAGTACTTC.

The chain links TRBV9 to TRBJ1-1; 7 nucleotides align to TRBD1. The CDR3 is made up of 14 amino acids. Trimming took 2 bases from V and 4 from J; bases not matched to a gene: 5. CDR1 and CDR2 (germline): SGDLS, YYNGEE. CDR3 amino acids: CASSVDRESTEAFF. The CDR3 DNA reads as TGTGCCAGCAGCGTTGACAGGGAGAGCACTGAAGCTTTCTTT.

The rearrangement uses TRBV27 and TRBJ2-7; TRBD1 agrees at 10 bases. The CDR3 is 15 amino acids. CDR1 is MNHEY, CDR2 SMNVEV, per germline (reference sequence). Trimming took 5 bases from V and 5 from J; bases not matched to a gene: 9. This chain's CDR3 is CASSTADRGLNEQYF. In nucleotides, the CDR3 is TGTGCCAGCAGTACGGCAGACAGGGGGCTCAACGAGCAGTACTTC.

The chain uses TRBV7-6 and TRBJ1-3; 8 bases match TRBD1. This CDR3 spans 15 amino acids. Losses at the gene ends were 3 bases for V and 0 bases for J; bases not matched to a gene: 1. The germline gives CDR1 SGHVS, CDR2 FNYEAQ. CDR3 protein: CASSFDRGSGNTIYF. For the CDR3, the DNA is TGTGCCAGCAGCTTCGACAGGGGCTCTGGAAACACCATATATTTT.

This chain uses TRBV2 with TRBJ1-1, with D tentatively TRBD1 (6 bases). The CDR3 length is 15 residues. Germline lookup yields CDR1 SNHLY and CDR2 FYNNEI. Between the trimmed V and J ends, which lost 8 bases and 5 bases, there was a span of 21 bases. The CDR3 sequence is CASCNLPGRGTEAFF. The DNA for the CDR3 is TGTGCCAGCTGTAATCTGCCAGGGAGGGGGACTGAAGCTTTCTTT.

The chain joins TRBV2 to TRBJ2-5; 11 bases line up with TRBD1. The CDR3 loop spans 15 amino acids. V dropped 4 bases and J dropped 5; count of bases not matched to a gene: 6. Germline V gives CDR1 SNHLY, CDR2 FYNNEI. CDR3 coding DNA: TGTGCCAGCAGTGTACGGACAGGGGGCCAGGAGACCCAGTACTTC. It translates to CASSVRTGGQETQYF.

CDR3 sequence (DNA): TGTGCCAGCTCACCTCAATGGTTGCGGGAAACGGAAGAGATGTTTTTT. It codes for CASSPQWLRETEEMFF. This chain links TRBV18 with TRBJ2-2; tentatively, D is TRBD2 (6 bases). The ends were cut back, 3 bases at V and 15 bases at J, with 26 bases in the middle. CDR3 length equals 16 residues. CDR1 KGHSH and CDR2 LQKENI come from the germline V gene.

The chain carries TRBV3-1 (or the pseudogene TRBV3-2) and TRBJ2-1, with a weak D call TRBD2 (6 bases). V was trimmed by 6 bases and J by 0 bases, leaving 21 bases between them. The CDR3 has 18 residues. Germline-derived CDR1 and CDR2 are LGHDT and YNNKEL (reference sequence). CDR3 region: CASRGGSGRLSSYNEQFF. CDR3 coding DNA: TGTGCCAGCAGGGGTGGCAGCGGGCGGCTTAGCTCCTACAATGAGCAGTTCTTC.

V is TRBV4-1 and J is TRBJ2-1; TRBD2 is a possible D gene (5 bases). This CDR3 spans 15 amino acids. Germline lookup yields CDR1 MGHRA and CDR2 YSYEKL. The V end was cut by 1 base, the J end by 3 bases, with 10 bases between. The CDR3 protein is CASSQGGSLYNEQFF. The CDR3 DNA reads TGCGCCAGCAGCCAAGGAGGGAGCCTCTACAATGAGCAGTTCTTC.

The V gene is TRBV5-5, the J gene TRBJ2-3; 8 bases are a match to TRBD2. The CDR3 sequence is 13 residues long. From germline, CDR1 is SGHKS and CDR2 YYEKEE (reference sequence). V lost 6 bases to trimming and J lost 7 bases; unmatched junction nucleotides: 7. The CDR3 nucleotides are TGTGCCAGCATCCTGACTAGCGCATATACGCAGTATTTT. This codes for CASILTSAYTQYF.

The chain uses TRBV4-3 and TRBJ2-6, with D maybe TRBD2 (5 bases). V was trimmed by 0 bases and J by 4 bases, leaving 13 bases between them. Germline V gives CDR1 LGHNA, CDR2 YSLEER. This CDR3 comprises 17 residues. CDR3: CASSQEGEGSGANVLTF. CDR3 coding DNA: TGCGCCAGCAGCCAAGAAGGTGAGGGTTCCGGGGCCAACGTCCTGACTTTC.

The chain links TRBV7-2 to TRBJ1-1, with 8 bases that match TRBD1. The V and J ends lost 3 bases and 1 base, in that order; junction bases with no gene match: 4. The CDR3 is 15 amino acids. CDR1 and CDR2 (germline): SGHTA, FQGNSA. The CDR3 here is CASSFRDRSNTEAFF. In DNA, the CDR3 is TGTGCCAGCAGCTTTAGGGACAGGTCGAACACTGAAGCTTTCTTT.

This chain joins TRBV7-9 and TRBJ1-1, with D unclear. V was shortened by 5 bases and J by 7 bases, with 17 bases between the two germline ends. Germline V CDR1 and CDR2: SEHNR, FQNEAQ (reference sequence). CDR3 length: 14 residues. The CDR3 protein is CASSRSRGFGEAFF. In DNA form, the CDR3 reads TGTGCCAGCAGCCGCAGTCGGGGTTTTGGTGAAGCTTTCTTT. Drawing the rest from reference TRBV7-9 and TRBJ1-1, the complete variable domain is DTGVSQNPRHKITKRGQNVTFRCDPISEHNRLYWYRQTLGQGPEFLTYFQNEAQLEKSRLLSDRFSAERPKGSFSTLEIQRTEQGDSAMYLCASSRSRGFGEAFFGQGTRLTVV.

The V call is TRBV29-1, the J call TRBJ1-5; 7 bases are a match to TRBD1. Germline V CDR1 and CDR2: SQVTM, ANQGSEA. The length of the CDR3 is 17 residues. J lost 5 bases, V lost 1 base, and 14 bases had no gene match. This CDR3 is CSVEARVRGGTDQPQHF. As DNA, the CDR3 is TGCAGCGTTGAAGCCAGGGTTAGAGGAGGGACAGATCAGCCCCAGCATTTT. Supplemented by reference TRBV29-1 and TRBJ1-5, the full variable domain reads SAVISQKPSRDICQRGTSLTIQCQVDSQVTMMFWYRQQPGQSLTLIATANQGSEATYESGFVIDKFPISRPNLTFSTLTVSNMSPEDSSIYLCSVEARVRGGTDQPQHFGDGTRLSIL.

The chain employs TRBV29-1 and TRBJ1-1; TRBD1 aligns across 7 bases. Germline CDR1 is SQVTM and CDR2 is ANQGSEA. The ends lost 7 bases at V and 11 bases at J; junction bases unmatched: 13. The CDR3 is 12 amino acids. DNA of the CDR3: TGCAGCGCCCAAGACAGGGTTCGTGATGCTTTCTTT. It translates to CSAQDRVRDAFF. The full variable domain, rest sourced from reference TRBV29-1 and TRBJ1-1, is SAVISQKPSRDICQRGTSLTIQCQVDSQVTMMFWYRQQPGQSLTLIATANQGSEATYESGFVIDKFPISRPNLTFSTLTVSNMSPEDSSIYLCSAQDRVRDAFFGQGTRLTVV.

This clone was picked up one time. The chain recombines TRBV20-1 with TRBJ1-1; tentatively, D is TRBD1 (6 bases). The CDR3 runs to 10 residues. Germline V gene data show CDR1 as DFQATT and CDR2 as SNEGSKA (reference sequence). The V end was cut by 7 bases, the J end by 5 bases, with 8 bases between. Here the CDR3 DNA reads TGCAGTGGGCAGGGGACTGAAGCTTTCTTT. As protein: CSGQGTEAFF.